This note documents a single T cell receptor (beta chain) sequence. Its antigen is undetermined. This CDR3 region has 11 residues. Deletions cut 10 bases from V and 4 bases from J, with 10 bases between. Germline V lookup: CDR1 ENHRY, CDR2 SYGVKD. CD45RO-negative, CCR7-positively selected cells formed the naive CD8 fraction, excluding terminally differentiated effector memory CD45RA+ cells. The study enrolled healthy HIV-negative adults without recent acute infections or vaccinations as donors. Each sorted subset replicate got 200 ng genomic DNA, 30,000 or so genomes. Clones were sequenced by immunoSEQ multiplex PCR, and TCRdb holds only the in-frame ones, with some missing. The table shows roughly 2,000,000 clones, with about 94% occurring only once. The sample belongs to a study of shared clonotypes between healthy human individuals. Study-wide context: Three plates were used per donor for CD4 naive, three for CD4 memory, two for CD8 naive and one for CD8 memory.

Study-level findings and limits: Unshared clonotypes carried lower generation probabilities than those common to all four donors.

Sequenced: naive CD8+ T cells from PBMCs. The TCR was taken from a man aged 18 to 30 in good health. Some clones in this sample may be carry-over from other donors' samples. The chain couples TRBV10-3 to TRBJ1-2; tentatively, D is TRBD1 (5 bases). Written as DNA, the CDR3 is TGTGCCACAGGCGGGGCCTATGGCTACACCTTC. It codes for CATGGAYGYTF.